These 21 T cell receptor beta chains share one sample of origin, sequenced in a study of identical twins. MiXCR, run by TCRdb on the 5' RACE reads, gives a single entry per CDR3 protein. The sample carries hundreds of thousands of distinct CDR3 sequences, over 8.5% recorded once. This sample also appeared in a second study, on yellow fever vaccine responses in identical twins.

The sequenced sample was PBMCs. These TCRs come from a woman aged 18 to 35 in good health.

This clonotype has only a few counts. The chain links TRBV6-1 to TRBJ1-4, with TRBD1 matching 9 bases. The CDR3 extends over 15 amino acids. Germline CDR1 MNHNS, CDR2 SASEGT. V was pared by 6 bases and J by 10 bases, with 12 bases of the junction left unmatched. CDR3 in amino acids: CASSPQGTGKGKLFF. CDR3 nucleotide sequence: TGTGCCAGCAGCCCTCAGGGGACAGGGAAGGGAAAACTGTTTTTT.

The rearrangement uses TRBV12-3 or TRBV12-4 and TRBJ2-1; D gene uncertain. Trimming pared 10 bases from V and 3 bases from J, leaving 4 bases between. CDR3 length: 10 amino acids. CDR3 coding DNA: TGTGCCACCGGCTACAATGAGCAGTTCTTC. It translates to CATGYNEQFF.

This sequence joins TRBV2 and TRBJ2-7; 7 positions match TRBD1. V gave up 7 bases and J gave up 6 bases; unmatched junction bases: 12. The CDR3 extends over 14 amino acids. The germline CDR1 and CDR2 sequences are SNHLY and FYNNEI. CDR3 DNA sequence: TGTGCCAGCAACATGGGCCCAGGGGGTGGCGAGCAGTACTTC. This translates into CASNMGPGGGEQYF.

This clonotype occurred a few times. The chain is built from TRBV20-1 and TRBJ2-3; D uncertain. The germline V gene encodes CDR1 DFQATT and CDR2 SNEGSKA (reference sequence). Trimming took off 1 base at V and 7 bases at J, with 9 bases between the two ends. This CDR3 region has 12 residues. CDR3 protein: CSARGQGNTQYF. CDR3 coding DNA: TGCAGTGCTAGAGGCCAAGGGAATACGCAGTATTTT.

Ten or more counts support this clonotype. This chain's CDR3 is CSAARGARETQYF. DNA for the CDR3: TGCAGCGCCGCGCGGGGGGCCAGAGAGACCCAGTACTTC. V usage is TRBV29-1 and J usage is TRBJ2-5; 8 bases are a match to TRBD2. V shed 7 bases and J 4 bases; nucleotides not matched to a gene: 8. The germline V gene has CDR1 SQVTM and CDR2 ANQGSEA. The CDR3 has 13 amino acids. The variable domain in full, with the rest retrieved from reference TRBV29-1 and TRBJ2-5, is SAVISQKPSRDICQRGTSLTIQCQVDSQVTMMFWYRQQPGQSLTLIATANQGSEATYESGFVIDKFPISRPNLTFSTLTVSNMSPEDSSIYLCSAARGARETQYFGPGTRLLVL.

This clonotype has a handful of counts. This chain uses TRBV4-3 with TRBJ2-7; D unclear. Trimming cost V 0 bases and J 7 bases, with 7 bases left between them. Germline loops: CDR1 LGHNA, CDR2 YSLEER. The CDR3 consists of 12 residues. CDR3 protein: CASSQDRAEQYF. DNA of the CDR3: TGCGCCAGCAGCCAAGATCGCGCGGAGCAGTACTTC.

This clonotype turned up a few times. The chain uses TRBV5-1 and TRBJ2-7, with 11 bases fitting TRBD2. V lost 4 bases and J lost 4; bases outside the gene matches: 4. The CDR3 covers 14 residues. CDR1 is SGHRS, CDR2 YFSETQ, per germline. The chain's CDR3 is CASSGGTSGYEQYF. CDR3 bases: TGCGCCAGCAGCGGAGGGACTAGCGGTTACGAGCAGTACTTC. Full variable domain (rest looked up from reference TRBV5-1 and TRBJ2-7): KAGVTQTPRYLIKTRGQQVTLSCSPISGHRSVSWYQQTPGQGLQFLFEYFSETQRNKGNFPGRFSGRQFSNSRSEMNVSTLELGDSALYLCASSGGTSGYEQYFGPGTRLTVT.

The chain joins TRBV30 to TRBJ2-3, with D possibly called TRBD1 or TRBD2 (6 bases each). The CDR3 contains 14 residues. The V and J ends lost 2 bases and 6 bases respectively, with 15 bases between them. Germline CDR1 GTSNPN, CDR2 SVGIG (reference sequence). CDR3 residues: CAWSSSWGADTQYF. In nucleotides, the CDR3 is TGTGCCTGGAGTAGCTCGTGGGGGGCCGATACGCAGTATTTT.

This chain uses TRBV9 with TRBJ2-3; 8 positions agree with TRBD1. The germline gives CDR1 SGDLS, CDR2 YYNGEE. The CDR3 has 16 residues. Trimming took 3 bases from V and 4 from J; bases not matched to a gene: 10. CDR3 nucleotide sequence: TGTGCCAGCAGCGGCCTCGGACAGGGAGCCCCAGATACGCAGTATTTT. Translation gives CASSGLGQGAPDTQYF. The variable domain in full, completed from reference TRBV9 and TRBJ2-3, reads DSGVTQTPKHLITATGQRVTLRCSPRSGDLSVYWYQQSLDQGLQFLIQYYNGEERAKGNILERFSAQQFPDLHSELNLSSLELGDSALYFCASSGLGQGAPDTQYFGPGTRLTVL.

This clonotype was recorded a few times. This chain uses TRBV4-1 with TRBJ1-1; no clear D. The CDR3 is 14 residues long. Trimming cost V 8 bases and J 6 bases, with 19 bases left between them. Germline CDR1 and CDR2: MGHRA and YSYEKL. CDR3 sequence: CASSMAGISSEAFF. The DNA of the CDR3 is TGCGCCAGCTCTATGGCGGGAATTTCTTCTGAAGCTTTCTTT.

This clonotype was detected only a few times. The chain links TRBV30 to TRBJ1-2; D remains ambiguous. The CDR3 sequence is 11 residues long. The V gene lost 1 base and the J gene lost 8 bases, with 8 bases spanning the gap. Per germline, CDR1 GTSNPN and CDR2 SVGIG (reference sequence). The CDR3, as DNA: TGTGCCTGGAGTGCCGTTGGAGGCTACACCTTC. This gives the protein CAWSAVGGYTF. Looking up the rest from reference TRBV30 and TRBJ1-2 gives the full variable domain: SQTIHQWPATLVQPVGSPLSLECTVEGTSNPNLYWYRQAAGRGLQLLFYSVGIGQISSEVPQNLSASRPQDRQFILSSKKLLLSDSGFYLCAWSAVGGYTFGSGTRLTVV.

The rearrangement uses TRBV5-5 and TRBJ1-1; 7 positions match TRBD1. Germline CDR1 is SGHKS and CDR2 is YYEKEE (reference sequence). This CDR3 has 13 amino acids. With V trimmed by 5 bases and J by 4 bases, 5 bases remained unmatched. CDR3 nucleotides: TGTGCCAGCAGACGACAGGGAGTCACTGAAGCTTTCTTT. Translated: CASRRQGVTEAFF.

In its sample, this clonotype was seen a few times. This chain links TRBV20-1 with TRBJ2-5; D call uncertain. V lost 1 base and J lost 1, with 10 bases in between. The CDR3 runs to 14 residues. Germline V CDR1 and CDR2: DFQATT, SNEGSKA (reference sequence). In nucleotides, the CDR3 is TGCAGTGCTAGAGTTAAGGTTTCCCAAGAGACCCAGTACTTC. This gives the protein CSARVKVSQETQYF.

V and J are TRBV7-9 and TRBJ2-5; possibly TRBD1 for D (5 bases). The CDR3 sequence is 14 residues long. Per germline, CDR1 SEHNR and CDR2 FQNEAQ (reference sequence). The V and J ends lost 5 bases and 4 bases respectively, with 14 bases between them. CDR3 sequence: CASSLPGKRETQYF. For the CDR3, the DNA is TGTGCCAGCAGCCTTCCAGGGAAACGAGAGACCCAGTACTTC.

This clonotype was recorded at least ten times. The CDR3 DNA reads as TGCAGTGCTAGAGACCCCTTCGGGGACTACTGGTACTTC. Translated: CSARDPFGDYWYF. The chain combines TRBV20-1 with TRBJ2-4, with 7 bases that match TRBD2. Trimming took 0 bases from V and 15 from J; bases not matched to a gene: 11. CDR3 length: 13 residues. Germline CDR1 DFQATT, CDR2 SNEGSKA (reference sequence).

This clonotype was seen more than once but under ten times. The chain employs TRBV12-3 or TRBV12-4 and TRBJ2-3; 9 bases align to TRBD2. The CDR3 has 15 amino acids. The J segment lost 4 bases and the V segment lost 6 bases, leaving 8 bases of the junction unmatched. The CDR3 DNA reads TGTGCCAGCAGCAGACTAGCGGAGAGCCCAGATACGCAGTATTTT. Translation gives CASSRLAESPDTQYF.

This clonotype occurred a few times. V usage is TRBV12-5 and J usage is TRBJ1-1; D is unclear. The CDR3 is 11 amino acids. V was clipped by 5 bases and J by 10 bases, with 11 bases between them. Germline V gives CDR1 LGHNT, CDR2 FRNRAP. CDR3 sequence: CASGHGVVAFF. The CDR3 DNA reads as TGTGCTAGTGGTCATGGAGTTGTAGCTTTCTTT. The whole variable domain, filled in from reference TRBV12-5 and TRBJ1-1, reads DARVTQTPRHKVTEMGQEVTMRCQPILGHNTVFWYRQTMMQGLELLAYFRNRAPLDDSGMPKDRFSAEMPDATLATLKIQPSEPRDSAVYFCASGHGVVAFFGQGTRLTVV.

J is TRBJ2-7 and V is TRBV29-1, with a weak D call TRBD1 (6 bases). Germline V gene lookup returns CDR1 SQVTM and CDR2 ANQGSEA. This CDR3 spans 14 amino acids. With 4 bases removed from V and 3 bases from J, the gap between germline ends came to 16 bases. CDR3 region: CSVGPFGQNYEQYF. CDR3 coding DNA: TGCAGCGTTGGGCCCTTTGGACAGAACTACGAGCAGTACTTC.

This clonotype was recorded at least ten times. The V and J genes are TRBV28 and TRBJ2-3; a weak D match, TRBD2 (5 bases). The CDR3 spans 16 residues. Germline values: CDR1 MDHEN, CDR2 SYDVKM. V was shortened by 5 bases and J by 3 bases, with 18 bases between the two germline ends. This CDR3 reads CASSQALLGRTDTQYF. The DNA for the CDR3 is TGTGCCAGCAGTCAGGCGTTACTAGGCCGTACAGATACGCAGTATTTT.

There are a few counts of this clonotype. J is TRBJ2-2 and V is TRBV29-1, with 14 positions matching TRBD2. Germline-derived CDR1 and CDR2 are SQVTM and ANQGSEA. The trim removed 4 bases at V and 6 bases at J, leaving 7 bases unmatched. This CDR3 is 16 amino acids long. CDR3 sequence reads: CSVAARLAGGPGELFF. DNA for the CDR3: TGCAGCGTTGCCGCCCGACTAGCGGGGGGGCCCGGGGAGCTGTTTTTT.

The chain has TRBV11-2 and TRBJ2-7, with D uncertain. This CDR3 region has 14 residues. The V gene lost 5 bases and the J gene lost 4 bases, with 15 bases spanning the gap. Germline V gene lookup returns CDR1 SGHAT and CDR2 FQNNGV. The CDR3 DNA reads as TGTGCCAGCAGCCGAGGACGTAACGATTACGAGCAGTACTTC. Its protein product is CASSRGRNDYEQYF.